This TCR beta chain derives from a study of blood T cells in healthy people across ages. Sample-barcoded 5' priming and a J-beta primer mix drove a second PCR of about 6 to 11 cycles. Every individual sample yielded 2.5 million or more paired-end reads (each containing CDR3). In TCRdb, the 5' RACE reads were re-called with MiXCR into one record per CDR3 protein. The sample shows 1.5 million to 1.9 million distinct CDR3 sequences, around 40% of them seen only once. This clonotype occurred a few times. The sample providers were healthy Caucasian people from Russia, aged about 6 to 95. Donors each provided about 10 milliliters of peripheral blood. At least 6 micrograms of total RNA were extracted per sample. From germline, CDR1 is KGHSH and CDR2 LQKENI. The trim removed 5 bases at V and 4 bases at J, leaving 6 bases unmatched. The CDR3 has 16 amino acids.

The chain uses TRBV18 and TRBJ2-1; 12 nucleotides align to TRBD2. The sample consisted of blood. This clonotype originated in a woman aged 18-29 years in good health. The CDR3 DNA reads as TGTGCCAGCTCAATTTGGACTAGCGGGGAGTACAATGAGCAGTTCTTC. As protein: CASSIWTSGEYNEQFF.